This T cell receptor beta chain appears in the sequencing data of a study of blood T cell repertoires in COVID-19. Ages ranged from about 18 to 89 years, with residence in about 24 US areas. Donors in Cohort 3 counted as recovered after two negative PCRs, clearance, or symptom resolution. The CDR3 contains 15 residues. V lost 0 bases, J lost 4 bases, and 12 bases lay in between. Germline V CDR1 and CDR2: LGHNA, YNFKEQ. Measured with immunoSEQ multiplex PCR; TCRdb has only the in-frame clones, and not every one. The sample carries about 180,000 clones, roughly 88% recorded once. The sample comprised PBMCs or T cells enriched from blood (not recorded which). This TCR was recovered from a woman in her 30s who had recovered from COVID-19. This rearrangement joins TRBV4-2 to TRBJ1-1; possibly TRBD1 for D (5 bases). In DNA form, the CDR3 reads TGTGCCAGCAGCCAAGATTCGTCGGGGGTCACTGAAGCTTTCTTT. Its protein product is CASSQDSSGVTEAFF.